This is a list of T cell receptor beta chains from one sample in a study of CXCR3-negative and CXCR3-positive naive CD8 T cells. From the 5' RACE reads, TCRdb lists one entry per CDR3 protein and no DNA. Its listing shows 50,000 to 65,000 distinct CDR3 sequences. The sequencing input was naive CXCR3+ CD8+ T cells from blood. These receptors were taken from a human donor in good health. Some clones in this sample may be carry-over from other donors' samples. The CDR3 runs from the conserved cysteine through the conserved F or W.

J gene	V gene	CDR3 protein
TRBJ2-7	TRBV18	CASSPLSFSYEQYF
TRBJ2-7	TRBV24-1	CATSDLEGGEQYF
TRBJ2-7	TRBV11-2	CASSPAGIRERYF
TRBJ2-1	TRBV9	CASSAASRDRDNEQFF
TRBJ2-5	TRBV7-9	CASSPQRGTQYF
TRBJ2-7	TRBV12-3/TRBV12-4	CASSFGVSPSYEQYF
TRBJ2-5	TRBV28	CASCRAGETQYF
TRBJ2-3	TRBV2	CASSGRVDTQYF
TRBJ1-1	TRBV13	CASSFRPSNTEAFF
TRBJ2-5	TRBV5-5	CASSLVAVETQYF
TRBJ2-7	TRBV19	CASTGISYEQYF
TRBJ2-7	TRBV12-3/TRBV12-4	CAITRAGSSYEQYF
TRBJ1-1	TRBV28	CASSRFVEAFF
TRBJ2-5	TRBV7-9	CASSLVLGVWTQYF
TRBJ2-7	TRBV4-2	CASSQGPSYEQYF
TRBJ2-3	TRBV6-4	CASSETSGGSTDTQYF
TRBJ1-2	TRBV6-2/TRBV6-3	CASSYGEGSGYTF
TRBJ2-7	TRBV12-3/TRBV12-4	CASSFADEQYF
TRBJ2-7	TRBV25-1	CASSVAGGSESYEQYF
TRBJ1-5	TRBV7-9	CASSRRENGQPQHF
TRBJ2-3	TRBV6-2/TRBV6-3	CASSYSTSTDTQYF
TRBJ1-5	TRBV7-9	CASSPATGQGQSNQPQHF
TRBJ1-1	TRBV4-3	CASSDRVPNTEAFF
TRBJ1-2	TRBV7-8	CASSMGGGYTF
TRBJ2-2	TRBV29-1	CSVEEMGAETGELFF
TRBJ1-2	TRBV21-1	CASSKRDRGPSYGYTF
TRBJ2-4	TRBV20-1	CSAEDRDEAKNIQYF
TRBJ2-5	TRBV12-5	CAPKGAGGQETQYF
TRBJ1-4	TRBV29-1	CSVATGGEKLFF
TRBJ2-7	TRBV5-1	CASSWRQGYEQYF
TRBJ2-2	TRBV7-9	CASSRQGAFGELFF
TRBJ2-1	TRBV5-1	CASSLTGGYNEQFF
TRBJ1-6	TRBV27	CASSYGQATPLHF
TRBJ1-2	TRBV21-1	CASTQGGNYGYTF
TRBJ1-2	TRBV4-1	CASSQDSGARFNYGYTF
TRBJ1-4	TRBV6-5	CASSPGQGLGKLFF
TRBJ2-7	TRBV21-1	CASSIHLAGGRRSSSYEQYF
TRBJ2-2	TRBV6-5	CASSYSGSTGELFF
TRBJ1-5	TRBV12-3/TRBV12-4	CASSLEGGVRANQPQHF
TRBJ1-5	TRBV4-3	CASSQGRGFESQPQHF
TRBJ1-1	TRBV29-1	CSVEQQGTEAFF
TRBJ2-3	TRBV7-3	CASSNGASTDTQYF
TRBJ1-2	TRBV29-1	CSVEQQGARSGYTF